This TCR beta chain was retrieved from a study of blood T cell repertoires in COVID-19. Study context: PBMCs, B-cell-depleted T cells, or T cells provided the cDNA or gDNA that made up the material.

In the source study's methods: Amplification of reference gene primers was used by the study to estimate nucleated cell counts. TCRdb keeps only in-frame clones here, not all; method: immunoSEQ multiplex PCR. V and J calls plus clone size are reproduced from that table; the DNA served to infer D and trimming. The sample lists about 220,000 clones, around 81% occurring once. V was clipped by 8 bases and J by 7 bases, with 8 bases between them. The CDR3 has 10 residues. Germline assignment: CDR1 SNHLY and CDR2 FYNNEI. The sequence derives from a woman in her 70s with acute or convalescent COVID-19. The chain couples TRBV2 to TRBJ2-5; D gene ambiguous. Specimen: peripheral blood. The CDR3 here is CASAMRTQYF. The CDR3 region has the DNA TGTGCCAGCGCCATGCGGACCCAGTACTTC.